Listed below are T cell receptor beta chains from one sample, sequenced in a study of T cell changes during pregnancy in multiple sclerosis. Libraries were prepared by immunoSEQ multiplex PCR; TCRdb keeps only in-frame clonotypes and omits some of them. The sample holds some 21,000 clones, around 93% seen once. Source: CD4+ T cells from peripheral blood mononuclear cells, taken in the third trimester of pregnancy. All receptors come from a female donor with multiple sclerosis, enrolled in a pregnancy study. Each CDR3 is given with its conserved first and last residue. Fields, in order: J gene, D gene, clone size, V gene, CDR3 protein, CDR3 DNA. D genes are given only for firm matches. Clone size is shown for a subset of rows, as once, few, many or a class of expanded clone.

TRBJ2-4 | - | - | TRBV9 | CASSQRQGPDIQYF | TGTGCCAGCAGCCAAAGGCAGGGGCCTGACATTCAGTACTTC
TRBJ1-1 | - | once | TRBV5-1 | CASSLEAGATEAFF | TGCGCCAGCAGCTTGGAGGCGGGGGCGACTGAAGCTTTCTTT
TRBJ2-3 | - | - | TRBV15 | CATSRQLGGAGTDTQYF | TGTGCCACCAGCAGGCAGCTAGGGGGTGCTGGCACAGATACGCAGTATTTT
TRBJ2-2 | - | - | TRBV9 | CASSVQSGLNTGELFF | TGTGCCAGCAGCGTGCAGTCTGGACTCAACACCGGGGAGCTGTTTTTT
TRBJ1-1 | - | - | TRBV4-3 | CASSPGGAGAFF | TGCGCCAGCAGCCCGGGGGGGGCTGGGGCTTTCTTT
TRBJ1-2 | - | once | TRBV9 | CASSVRNEYGYTF | TGTGCCAGCAGCGTAAGAAACGAGTATGGCTACACCTTC
TRBJ2-3 | TRBD1 | - | TRBV5-1 | CASSLGDRVLTDTQYF | TGCGCCAGCAGCTTGGGGGACAGGGTCCTGACAGATACGCAGTATTTT
TRBJ1-4 | - | - | TRBV6-1 | CASSDRFTNEKLFF | TGTGCCAGCAGTGACCGTTTCACTAATGAAAAACTGTTTTTT
TRBJ2-5 | TRBD1 | - | TRBV5-1 | CASRAGGAGQETQYF | TGCGCCAGCAGGGCAGGGGGCGCCGGGCAAGAGACCCAGTACTTC
TRBJ1-1 | - | - | TRBV4-3 | CASSQDRGTEAFF | TGCGCCAGCAGCCAAGATCGCGGTACTGAAGCTTTCTTT
TRBJ1-4 | - | - | TRBV5-1 | CASSRQATDEKLFF | TGCGCCAGCAGCCGACAGGCAACGGATGAAAAACTGTTTTTT
TRBJ1-1 | - | - | TRBV6-6 | CASSLRQEAFF | TGTGCCAGCAGCCTGCGACAGGAAGCTTTCTTT
TRBJ2-1 | TRBD2 | - | TRBV7-3 | CASSLGTSLAAYNEQFF | TGTGCCAGCAGCCTAGGGACTAGCCTGGCTGCCTACAATGAGCAGTTCTTC
TRBJ1-1 | TRBD1 | - | TRBV2 | CASSATGEGTRTEAFF | TGTGCCAGCAGTGCAACAGGGGAAGGGACTCGCACTGAAGCTTTCTTT
TRBJ1-4 | TRBD1 | - | TRBV5-5 | CASSQGQIEEKLFF | TGTGCCAGCAGCCAGGGACAGATTGAGGAAAAACTGTTTTTT
TRBJ1-3 | TRBD1 | - | TRBV6-6 | CASVPQGDPGNTIYF | TGTGCCAGCGTACCGCAGGGGGATCCTGGAAACACCATATATTTT
TRBJ1-4 | - | - | TRBV28 | CASKDRTNEKLFF | TGTGCCAGCAAAGACAGGACTAATGAAAAACTGTTTTTT
TRBJ2-6 | - | - | TRBV11-2 | CASSPRSTSSGANVLTF | TGTGCCAGCAGCCCGCGCTCTACCTCCTCTGGGGCCAACGTCCTGACTTTC
TRBJ1-1 | - | - | TRBV7-3 | CASSLKRDTEAFF | TGTGCCAGCAGCTTAAAACGGGACACTGAAGCTTTCTTT
TRBJ2-2 | TRBD1 | - | TRBV4-3 | CASSPTETGVTPGELFF | TGCGCCAGCAGCCCAACGGAGACAGGGGTTACCCCCGGGGAGCTGTTTTTT
TRBJ2-4 | TRBD1 | - | TRBV7-9 | CASSSTGGENIQYF | TGTGCCAGCAGTTCGACAGGGGGCGAAAACATTCAGTACTTC
TRBJ2-7 | TRBD1 | once | TRBV18 | CASSRDRDYEQYF | TGTGCCAGCTCGAGGGACAGAGATTACGAGCAGTACTTC
TRBJ2-7 | TRBD1 | - | TRBV7-2 | CASSLAPGQGFVQYF | TGTGCCAGCAGCTTAGCCCCGGGACAGGGATTCGTGCAGTACTTC
TRBJ2-7 | - | - | TRBV27 | CASSLTDSYEQYF | TGTGCCAGCAGTTTGACAGACTCCTACGAGCAGTACTTC
TRBJ2-2 | - | - | TRBV29-1 | CSVEKLLNTGELFF | TGCAGCGTTGAAAAACTCCTAAACACCGGGGAGCTGTTTTTT
TRBJ2-5 | TRBD2 | - | TRBV2 | CASSFGVAGGEETQYF | TGTGCCAGCAGTTTTGGGGTAGCGGGGGGGGAAGAGACCCAGTACTTC
TRBJ2-1 | TRBD2 | - | TRBV9 | CASSVGGGSYNEQFF | TGTGCCAGCAGCGTAGGGGGGGGATCCTACAATGAGCAGTTCTTC
TRBJ1-4 | TRBD1 | - | TRBV4-3 | CASSQDPRGSTNEKLFF | TGCGCCAGCAGCCAAGACCCCAGGGGGTCAACTAATGAAAAACTGTTTTTT
TRBJ1-2 | TRBD1 | - | TRBV4-3 | CASSLGQGLYGYTF | TGCGCCAGCAGCCTTGGACAGGGCCTCTATGGCTACACCTTC
TRBJ2-3 | TRBD2 | - | TRBV29-1 | CSVVGEGPDTQYF | TGCAGCGTTGTGGGGGAGGGGCCAGATACGCAGTATTTT
TRBJ1-5 | - | - | TRBV29-1 | CSVYEGGNQPQHF | TGCAGCGTTTATGAGGGTGGCAATCAGCCCCAGCATTTT
TRBJ2-3 | TRBD2 | - | TRBV5-6 | CASSLVLAGAYTDTQYF | TGTGCCAGCAGCTTGGTGCTAGCGGGGGCCTACACAGATACGCAGTATTTT
TRBJ1-1 | - | - | TRBV28 | CASSFPERQVFW | TGTGCCAGCAGTTTCCCCGAACGACAGGTCTTTTGG
TRBJ2-5 | - | - | TRBV6-1 | CASSESPGAGATQYF | TGTGCCAGCAGTGAATCACCTGGGGCTGGAGCGACCCAGTACTTC
TRBJ2-1 | - | - | TRBV18 | CASSPTPRSYNEQFF | TGTGCCAGCTCACCGACTCCACGCTCCTACAATGAGCAGTTCTTC
TRBJ1-4 | - | once | TRBV28 | CASSPQAGEKLFF | TGTGCCAGCAGCCCCCAGGCCGGCGAAAAACTGTTTTTT
TRBJ1-2 | TRBD1 | once | TRBV19 | CASSYRGPHPLYGYTF | TGTGCCAGTAGCTACAGGGGCCCCCACCCTCTCTATGGCTACACCTTC
TRBJ2-7 | TRBD1 | - | TRBV13 | CASSSTRTGTYEQYF | TGTGCCAGCAGCTCGACCCGGACAGGGACTTACGAGCAGTACTTC
TRBJ1-5 | - | - | TRBV23-1 | CASSQIGNPGSNQPQHF | TGCGCCAGCAGTCAAATAGGCAATCCGGGGAGCAATCAGCCCCAGCATTTT
TRBJ1-2 | - | - | TRBV5-6 | CASHRLPTANYGYTF | TGTGCCAGTCATCGCCTCCCAACAGCCAACTATGGCTACACCTTC
TRBJ1-2 | TRBD1 | once | TRBV2 | CASSDVLRRTGVGYTF | TGTGCCAGCAGTGATGTTTTAAGGAGGACAGGAGTTGGCTACACCTTC
TRBJ1-6 | TRBD1 | - | TRBV7-2 | CASSGQATSPLHF | TGTGCCAGCAGCGGACAGGCAACTTCACCCCTCCACTTT
TRBJ1-5 | TRBD1 | - | TRBV12-5 | CASGWRTGPYSNQPQHF | TGTGCTAGTGGTTGGAGGACAGGTCCTTATAGCAATCAGCCCCAGCATTTT
TRBJ1-1 | - | few | TRBV14 | CASSQLYRGEAFF | TGTGCCAGCAGCCAGTTGTATAGAGGTGAAGCTTTCTTT
TRBJ2-7 | TRBD2 | - | TRBV4-3 | CASSQGVAGGHSYEQYF | TGCGCCAGCAGCCAAGGGGTGGCGGGGGGTCACTCCTACGAGCAGTACTTC
TRBJ2-1 | TRBD1 | - | TRBV5-1 | CASRLGQGEQFF | TGCGCCAGCAGACTAGGACAGGGTGAGCAGTTCTTC
TRBJ1-6 | - | - | TRBV5-6 | CASSSLSDSPLHF | TGTGCCAGCAGCTCCTTATCCGATTCACCCCTCCACTTT
TRBJ1-5 | - | - | TRBV6-5 | CASSPLQGGNQPQHF | TGTGCCAGCAGTCCCCTACAGGGAGGGAATCAGCCCCAGCATTTT
TRBJ2-1 | TRBD2 | once | TRBV5-4 | CASSSTSGGYNEQFF | TGTGCCAGCAGCTCAACTAGCGGGGGTTACAATGAGCAGTTCTTC
TRBJ1-6 | - | - | TRBV18 | CASSAGGMDSPLHF | TGTGCCAGCTCCGCGGGGGGTATGGATTCACCCCTCCACTTT
TRBJ2-6 | - | - | TRBV4-1 | CASSQVAVGANVLTF | TGCGCCAGCAGCCAAGTTGCGGTCGGTGCCAACGTCCTGACTTTC
TRBJ1-5 | - | medium-sized | TRBV6-5 | CASSSRGFGNQPQHF | TGTGCCAGCAGTTCCCGGGGGTTCGGCAATCAGCCCCAGCATTTT
TRBJ1-4 | - | - | TRBV27 | CASSPPGEKLFF | TGTGCCAGCAGCCCTCCGGGTGAAAAACTGTTTTTT
TRBJ1-2 | - | - | TRBV7-9 | CASSTGGDGYTF | TGTGCCAGCAGCACCGGGGGAGATGGCTACACCTTC
TRBJ2-1 | - | - | TRBV20-1 | CSARKLNEQFF | TGCAGTGCTAGGAAGCTCAATGAGCAGTTCTTC